Listed here are 22 T cell receptor beta chains from one sample, sequenced in a study of spatial heterogeneity in lung cancer. The time point: blood at routine non-recurrence follow-up after resection. Without sorting, whole RNA was sequenced from tumor, nontumor lung or frozen PBMC. TCRdb passed the 5' RACE reads through MiXCR, listing each CDR3 protein once. The table shows more than 25,000 distinct CDR3 sequences, with around 6% occurring only once. Sample: PBMCs, taken at follow-up. The receptors derive from a male donor with early-stage non-small cell lung cancer.

This clonotype was seen more than once but under ten times. This sequence joins TRBV5-6 and TRBJ2-3; possibly TRBD1 for D (5 bases). The V gene's germline CDR1 is SGHDT and CDR2 YYEEEE. The CDR3 loop spans 15 amino acids. V dropped 2 bases and J dropped 3 bases, with 13 bases sitting between them. CDR3 region: CASSFMWGSTDTQYF. Here the CDR3 DNA reads TGTGCCAGCAGCTTTATGTGGGGCAGTACAGATACGCAGTATTTT.

This clonotype was picked up many times. The chain joins TRBV7-3 to TRBJ2-2; D is ambiguous. The CDR3 loop spans 13 amino acids. The V gene's germline CDR1 is SGHTA and CDR2 FQGTGA. Trimming pared 5 bases from V and 3 bases from J, leaving 7 bases between. CDR3 bases: TGTGCCAGCAGCGGTCGTGACACCGGGGAGCTGTTTTTT. Protein product: CASSGRDTGELFF. The entire variable domain, with the rest obtained from reference TRBV7-3 and TRBJ2-2, is as follows: GAGVSQTPSNKVTEKGKYVELRCDPISGHTALYWYRQSLGQGPEFLIYFQGTGAADDSGLPNDRFFAVRPEGSVSTLKIQRTERGDSAVYLCASSGRDTGELFFGEGSRLTVL.

This clonotype was counted many times. The genes are TRBV6-5 and TRBJ2-5, with 8 bases lining up with TRBD1. Germline V gene sequence: CDR1 MNHEY, CDR2 SVGAGI. The junction had 5 bases not matched to a gene; V was cut back by 0 bases and J by 5 bases. The CDR3 sequence is 15 residues long. For the CDR3, the DNA is TGTGCCAGCAGTTACTCGGGACAGGCTAGGGAGACCCAGTACTTC. Translating it yields CASSYSGQARETQYF.

J is TRBJ2-3 and V is TRBV7-9, with 9 bases fitting TRBD1. V dropped 5 bases and J dropped 5; count of bases not matched to a gene: 5. This CDR3 comprises 14 residues. Germline V CDR1 and CDR2: SEHNR, FQNEAQ (reference sequence). Here the CDR3 reads CASSIGQGRDTQYF. CDR3 DNA: TGTGCCAGCAGCATAGGACAGGGGAGAGATACGCAGTATTTT.

The table lists this clonotype with a few counts. This may come from a read error, since a much larger clone is one base off. The CDR3 does not close with the conserved phenylalanine or tryptophan, likely indicating a read error. The chain uses TRBV7-3 and TRBJ2-3; D is possibly TRBD1 or TRBD2 (5 bases each). The V end was cut by 2 bases, the J end by 8 bases, with 17 bases between. CDR3 size: 15 residues. Germline CDR1 is SGHTA and CDR2 is FQGTGA. Here the CDR3 reads CASSLDPTEGRTQYS. The CDR3 DNA reads TGTGCCAGCAGCTTAGACCCCACCGAGGGGCGTACGCAGTATTCT.

This clonotype was seen at least ten times. The chain employs TRBV7-2 and TRBJ1-4; D is unclear. This CDR3 has 13 residues. Germline V gene data show CDR1 as SGHTA and CDR2 as FQGNSA. Trimming removed 2 bases from V and 10 bases from J, with 11 bases in between. In DNA form, the CDR3 reads TGTGCCAGCAGCTTATCCCAGGAAGGAAAACTGTTTTTT. Amino acid sequence: CASSLSQEGKLFF.

The chain combines TRBV7-8 with TRBJ1-4; 9 bases are a match to TRBD1. J was trimmed by 5 bases and V by 5 bases; bases with no gene match: 9. The CDR3 is made up of 16 amino acids. Germline CDR1 SGHVS, CDR2 FQNEAQ. The CDR3 DNA sequence: TGTGCCAGCAGCCTACAGGGGGCGTCCCTCAATGAAAAACTGTTTTTT. Amino acids: CASSLQGASLNEKLFF.

This clonotype has at least ten counts. V and J are TRBV6-5 and TRBJ1-4; D gene uncertain. Germline CDR1 reads MNHEY; CDR2 reads SVGAGI. The CDR3 is 13 residues long. V lost 6 bases to trimming and J lost 5 bases, with 10 bases between them. This CDR3 reads CASSPTGNEKLFF. The DNA for the CDR3 is TGTGCCAGCAGCCCAACGGGCAATGAAAAACTGTTTTTT.

The chain is built from TRBV14 and TRBJ2-6, with D tentatively TRBD1 (5 bases). Germline V lookup: CDR1 SGHDN, CDR2 FVKESK. The CDR3 contains 14 residues. The V end lost 3 bases, the J end lost 4 bases, and 7 bases lay between the germline ends. The CDR3 reads CASSHRAGANVLTF. CDR3 coding DNA: TGTGCCAGCAGCCACAGGGCCGGGGCCAACGTCCTGACTTTC.

The chain carries TRBV12-3 or TRBV12-4 and TRBJ1-4; D gene uncertain. Trimming shortened V by 3 bases and J by 4 bases, and 9 bases separated the two germline ends. The CDR3 is made up of 14 amino acids. The CDR3: CASSFGGLNEKLFF. CDR3 sequence (DNA): TGTGCCAGCAGTTTCGGCGGACTTAATGAAAAACTGTTTTTT.

V gene TRBV12-3 or TRBV12-4 combines with J gene TRBJ1-1; TRBD1 might be the D (6 bases). The CDR3 is made up of 13 amino acids. Trimming removed 8 bases at V and 2 bases at J, with 12 bases between. Written as DNA, the CDR3 is TGTGCCAGCGGACAGAGCTTCAACACTGAAGCTTTCTTT. This gives the protein CASGQSFNTEAFF.

This clonotype was counted at least ten times. The V call is TRBV12-3 or TRBV12-4, the J call TRBJ1-4; a weak D match, TRBD1 (6 bases). Trimming left V 6 bases short and J 1 base short, with 9 bases between. The CDR3 runs 14 residues. In DNA, the CDR3 is TGTGCCAGCAGCCTACAGGGAACTAATGAAAAACTGTTTTTT. Its protein product is CASSLQGTNEKLFF.

Many counts were recorded for this clonotype. The V gene is TRBV6-1, the J gene TRBJ2-4, with D possibly TRBD1 on 7 matching bases. The ends were cut back, 3 bases at V and 0 bases at J, with 21 bases in the middle. This CDR3 is built from 19 residues. The germline gives CDR1 MNHNS, CDR2 SASEGT. CDR3 in DNA: TGTGCCAGCAGTGATCTCCAGACAGGGAGGCTTATAGCCAAAAACATTCAGTACTTC. It translates to CASSDLQTGRLIAKNIQYF.

This clonotype occurred many times. The J gene is TRBJ2-1, the V gene TRBV7-3; 7 nucleotides line up with TRBD1. Germline values: CDR1 SGHTA, CDR2 FQGTGA. V was clipped by 7 bases and J by 6 bases; unmatched bases: 6. CDR3 length equals 13 residues. CDR3 in amino acids: CASTLTGVNEQFF. CDR3 nucleotides: TGTGCCAGCACCCTAACAGGGGTCAATGAGCAGTTCTTC.

The V call is TRBV12-3 or TRBV12-4, the J call TRBJ2-5; 8 nucleotides agree with TRBD2. This CDR3 contains 13 residues. With 9 bases clipped from V and 2 bases from J, the junction kept 5 bases outside the gene matches. CDR3 sequence (DNA): TGTGCCAGTTGCGGGGGGAATCAAGAGACCCAGTACTTC. Encoded protein: CASCGGNQETQYF.

This clonotype appeared many times. J is TRBJ1-1 and V is TRBV29-1; D call uncertain. Germline values: CDR1 SQVTM, CDR2 ANQGSEA. The V end lost 7 bases, the J end lost 1 base, and 10 bases lay between the germline ends. This CDR3 has 12 amino acids. The CDR3 reads CSAPSPNTEAFF. DNA of the CDR3: TGCAGCGCACCTTCTCCGAACACTGAAGCTTTCTTT.

This clonotype was found many times. V and J are TRBV7-9 and TRBJ1-4; 11 bases are a match to TRBD1. Germline CDR1 reads SEHNR; CDR2 reads FQNEAQ (reference sequence). This CDR3 region has 15 residues. Trimming removed 5 bases from V and 8 bases from J; junction bases left unmatched: 7. The CDR3, as DNA: TGTGCCAGCAGCGTCGGGACAGGGGGAGGAGAAAAACTGTTTTTT. As protein: CASSVGTGGGEKLFF.

This clonotype was seen repeatedly, ten times or more. Compared with germline, one end of the junction differs, possibly owing to a read error. The J gene is TRBJ2-3, the V gene TRBV7-7, with 13 bases matching TRBD2. Per the germline V gene, CDR1 is SSHAT and CDR2 is FNYEAQ (reference sequence). The CDR3 contains 16 residues. CDR3 DNA: TGTGCTAGCAGCTTAGATATGACTAGCGGGAGGGATACGCAGTATTTT. This codes for CASSLDMTSGRDTQYF.

This clonotype was counted ten times or more. This chain uses TRBV2 with TRBJ2-7; no clear D. The CDR3 covers 13 residues. Germline CDR1 SNHLY, CDR2 FYNNEI. V shed 2 bases and J shed 6 bases, with 11 bases lying between them. The CDR3 nucleotides read TGTGCCAGCAGTGAATTGGGGTCGTCCGAGCAGTACGTC. This sequence encodes CASSELGSSEQYV.

The J gene is TRBJ1-2, the V gene TRBV6-5, with TRBD1 matching over 8 bases. The CDR3 runs to 16 residues. Germline CDR1 MNHEY, CDR2 SVGAGI. V lost 6 bases and J lost 8; bases outside the gene matches: 17. The CDR3 DNA sequence: TGTGCCAGCAGACTCAAAGGGGACAGGCCGGGGCGAGGCTACACCTTC. This sequence encodes CASRLKGDRPGRGYTF.

This clonotype appeared many times. J is TRBJ1-6 and V is TRBV9; D is uncertain. The CDR3 has 16 residues. The germline CDR1 and CDR2 sequences are SGDLS and YYNGEE. Trimming removed 0 bases at V and 7 bases at J, with 14 bases between. In DNA form, the CDR3 reads TGTGCCAGCAGCGTAGCCCCGGCGCAGGAGAATTCACCCCTCCACTTT. Translation gives CASSVAPAQENSPLHF. The full variable domain, rest sourced from reference TRBV9 and TRBJ1-6, is DSGVTQTPKHLITATGQRVTLRCSPRSGDLSVYWYQQSLDQGLQFLIQYYNGEERAKGNILERFSAQQFPDLHSELNLSSLELGDSALYFCASSVAPAQENSPLHFGNGTRLTVT.

CDR3 DNA: TGTGCCAGCAACCCGGGCCTTAGGGATGGCTACACCTTC. Amino acid sequence: CASNPGLRDGYTF. The gene calls are TRBV7-2 and TRBJ1-2; no definite D call. V lost 7 bases, J lost 6 bases, and 15 bases lay in between. Germline V gene sequence: CDR1 SGHTA, CDR2 FQGNSA. CDR3 length: 13 amino acids.